This entry lists 7 T cell receptor beta chains sequenced from one sample in a study of neurological immune-mediated disorders. One entry per CDR3 protein results from TCRdb running MiXCR on the 5' RACE reads. The sample includes about 70,000 distinct CDR3 sequences, 3.2% seen only once; the top ten take under 6.5%. Sequencing input: PBMCs. These receptors originate from a woman aged 45 to 65 with multiple sclerosis.

This clonotype showed up many times. The chain is built from TRBV20-1 and TRBJ2-1; D unclear. CDR3 size: 14 residues. CDR1 and CDR2 (germline): DFQATT, SNEGSKA (reference sequence). Trimming took off 2 bases at V and 4 bases at J, with 12 bases between the two ends. CDR3 nucleotide sequence: TGCAGTGCTAGATCGGCGGTTAGTTACAATGAGCAGTTCTTC. Translation gives CSARSAVSYNEQFF.

The sample holds many counts of this clonotype. The V call is TRBV20-1, the J call TRBJ2-3, with 8 bases aligning to TRBD2. Germline assignment: CDR1 DFQATT and CDR2 SNEGSKA (reference sequence). The CDR3 loop spans 14 amino acids. Germline trimming cut 3 bases from V and 4 bases from J; bases unmatched to any gene: 6. The CDR3 nucleotides read TGCAGTGCTAGTAGACGGGAGGGACCAGATACGCAGTATTTT. This sequence encodes CSASRREGPDTQYF.

This clonotype was seen many times. The chain is built from TRBV6-1 and TRBJ1-1, with D hard to call. Germline-derived CDR1 and CDR2 are MNHNS and SASEGT. Between the trimmed V and J ends, which lost 6 bases and 0 bases, there was a span of 11 bases. The length of the CDR3 is 14 residues. CDR3 in amino acids: CASSEDRVNTEAFF. CDR3 nucleotides: TGTGCCAGCAGCGAGGACCGAGTGAACACTGAAGCTTTCTTT.

This clonotype was recorded many times. The V gene is TRBV29-1, the J gene TRBJ2-4, with TRBD1 matching 10 bases. Germline V gene lookup returns CDR1 SQVTM and CDR2 ANQGSEA. V dropped 6 bases and J dropped 2; count of bases not matched to a gene: 7. CDR3 length: 15 amino acids. The CDR3 coding sequence is TGCAGCGTCAGCCGGGACAGGGGATCCAAAAACATTCAGTACTTC. This gives the protein CSVSRDRGSKNIQYF.

This clonotype was counted ten times or more. V usage is TRBV5-1 and J usage is TRBJ2-3; D call uncertain. This CDR3 comprises 16 residues. CDR1 and CDR2 from the germline V gene are SGHRS and YFSETQ. Trimming left V 3 bases short and J 2 bases short, with 16 bases between. CDR3 sequence: CASSSEQRELTDTQYF. CDR3 sequence (DNA): TGCGCCAGCAGCTCGGAACAGAGAGAACTCACAGATACGCAGTATTTT.

Many counts were recorded for this clonotype. The V gene is TRBV7-2, the J gene TRBJ1-6; tentative D call: TRBD1 (6 bases). Germline V gene sequence: CDR1 SGHTA, CDR2 FQGNSA. V lost 6 bases, J lost 6 bases, and 12 bases lay in between. The CDR3 spans 14 residues. The CDR3 reads CASSLQGSNSPLHF. In DNA form, the CDR3 reads TGTGCCAGCAGTCTGCAGGGGTCTAATTCACCCCTCCACTTT.

This clonotype was recorded at least ten times. The chain couples TRBV5-1 to TRBJ2-3; D perhaps matches TRBD2 (6 bases). Germline CDR1 SGHRS, CDR2 YFSETQ. V dropped 4 bases and J dropped 4 bases, with 19 bases sitting between them. This CDR3 has 16 residues. The CDR3 region is CASSLMGGVSSDTQYF. The CDR3, as DNA: TGCGCCAGCAGCCTGATGGGGGGAGTGAGTTCAGATACGCAGTATTTT.